The present T cell receptor (beta chain) was sequenced within a study of cytomegalovirus exposure and HLA in healthy donors. Notes on the study in general: Among TCR sequences, most were rare, though some public TCRs appeared in many donors. As a later analysis revealed, most CMV-associated TCR beta chains appeared HLA-restricted. Most TCR beta V segments were productive about 87% or about 30% of the time in an earlier analysis.

Notes on this clone: Antigen specificity is unknown.

The germline V and J ends were trimmed by 1 base and 4 bases, with 14 bases remaining between them. This CDR3 has 16 amino acids. Germline CDR1 reads LNHNV; CDR2 reads YYDKDF (reference sequence). PCR used 60 Vbeta primers and 13 Jbeta primers. Here immunoSEQ multiplex PCR was the method, and the copy in TCRdb shows in-frame clones only, minus some. The sample contains 150,000 to 200,000 clones, approximately 71% of which appear only once. This TCR came from a male donor in good health and CMV-seronegative. Input material: PBMCs. The gene calls are TRBV15 and TRBJ1-5; D remains unclear. CDR3 coding DNA: TGTGCCACCAGCAGAGTTCTAACAGATAGTAATCAGCCCCAGCATTTT. Amino acid sequence: CATSRVLTDSNQPQHF.